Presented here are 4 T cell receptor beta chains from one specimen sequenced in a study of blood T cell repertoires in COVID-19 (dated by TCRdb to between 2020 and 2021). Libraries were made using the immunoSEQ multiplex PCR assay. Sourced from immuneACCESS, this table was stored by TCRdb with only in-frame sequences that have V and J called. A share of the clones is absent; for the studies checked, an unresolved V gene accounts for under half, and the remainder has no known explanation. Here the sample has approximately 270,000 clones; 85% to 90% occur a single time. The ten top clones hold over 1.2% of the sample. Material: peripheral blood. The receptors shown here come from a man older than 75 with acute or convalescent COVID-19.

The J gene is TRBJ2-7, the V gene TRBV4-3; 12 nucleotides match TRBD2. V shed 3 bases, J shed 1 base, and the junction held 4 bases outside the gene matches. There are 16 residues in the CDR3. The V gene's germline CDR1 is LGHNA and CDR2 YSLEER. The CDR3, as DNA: TGCGCCAGCAGCCATGAACTAGCGGGAGGTTCCTACGAGCAGTACTTC. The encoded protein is CASSHELAGGSYEQYF.

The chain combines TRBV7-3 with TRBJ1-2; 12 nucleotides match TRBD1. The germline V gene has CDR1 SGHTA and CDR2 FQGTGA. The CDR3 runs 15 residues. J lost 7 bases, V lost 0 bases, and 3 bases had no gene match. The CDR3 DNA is TGTGCCAGCAGCTTAACTGGGGACAGGGGGCTTGGCTACACCTTC. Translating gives CASSLTGDRGLGYTF. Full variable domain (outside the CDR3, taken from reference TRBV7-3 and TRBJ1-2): GAGVSQTPSNKVTEKGKYVELRCDPISGHTALYWYRQSLGQGPEFLIYFQGTGAADDSGLPNDRFFAVRPEGSVSTLKIQRTERGDSAVYLCASSLTGDRGLGYTFGSGTRLTVV.

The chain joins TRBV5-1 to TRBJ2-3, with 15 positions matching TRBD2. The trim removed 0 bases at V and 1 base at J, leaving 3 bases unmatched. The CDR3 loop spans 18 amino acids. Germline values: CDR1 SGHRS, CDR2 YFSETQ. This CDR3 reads CASSLDGTSGRRTDTQYF. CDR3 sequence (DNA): TGCGCCAGCAGCTTGGATGGGACTAGCGGGAGGCGCACAGATACGCAGTATTTT.

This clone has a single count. For the CDR3, the DNA is TGTGCCAGCAGTTCTACCGGGACTAGACCCTACAATGAGCAGTTCTTC. Amino acids: CASSSTGTRPYNEQFF. The chain joins TRBV6-5 to TRBJ2-1; TRBD2 matches at 8 bases. This CDR3 comprises 16 residues. Germline CDR1 is MNHEY and CDR2 is SVGAGI. V shed 4 bases and J 2 bases; nucleotides not matched to a gene: 7.